The 6 T cell receptor beta chains listed next were all sequenced from one sample in a study of blood T cell repertoires in COVID-19. Using immunoSEQ multiplex PCR, the repertoire was profiled, and TCRdb retains in-frame clones only, with some absent. The table has about 130,000 clones, roughly nine tenths seen once; the top ten hold around 2%. The specimen was peripheral blood. The receptors derive from a man aged 45-65 years with COVID-19, enrolled during active disease.

This clone is a singleton in its sample. V gene TRBV6-1 combines with J gene TRBJ2-5; no reliable D call. The CDR3 extends over 13 amino acids. The V end lost 3 bases, the J end lost 5 bases, and 10 bases lay between the germline ends. Germline assignment: CDR1 MNHNS and CDR2 SASEGT. CDR3 sequence reads: CASSDMAVETQYF. CDR3 coding DNA: TGTGCCAGCAGTGACATGGCAGTTGAGACCCAGTACTTC.

The chain links TRBV30 to TRBJ1-1, with TRBD1 as a possible D gene (6 bases). Trimming pared 7 bases from V and 2 bases from J, leaving 14 bases between. Per germline, CDR1 GTSNPN and CDR2 SVGIG (reference sequence). The CDR3 runs to 13 residues. CDR3 loop: CAYQLQGNTEAFF. CDR3 nucleotide sequence: TGTGCCTACCAACTACAGGGAAACACTGAAGCTTTCTTT.

Notes on this clone: At one of its ends the junction is not consistent with the germline gene, which may arise from a read error. The chain combines TRBV12-5 with TRBJ2-1, with D unclear. Per the germline V gene, CDR1 is LGHNT and CDR2 is FRNRAP. The CDR3 runs 9 residues. The CDR3 bases are TGTGCTAGTGGTGAGCTACCGATCTTC. This codes for CASGELPIF. Full variable domain (outside the CDR3, taken from reference TRBV12-5 and TRBJ2-1): DARVTQTPRHKVTEMGQEVTMRCQPILGHNTVFWYRQTMMQGLELLAYFRNRAPLDDSGMPKDRFSAEMPDATLATLKIQPSEPRDSAVYFCASGELPIFGPGTRLTVL.

The rearrangement joins TRBV6-1 to TRBJ1-1; D is uncertain. The CDR3 has 13 residues. V gave up 2 bases and J gave up 5 bases, with 9 bases separating them. Germline CDR1 reads MNHNS; CDR2 reads SASEGT. The CDR3 DNA is TGTGCCAGCAGTGAACCACCGGGTACTGAAGCTTTCTTT. Translated, it gives CASSEPPGTEAFF.

This rearrangement joins TRBV25-1 to TRBJ1-3, with D uncertain. This CDR3 spans 14 amino acids. Trimming stripped 2 bases from V and 0 bases from J, with 5 bases between. Germline CDR1 reads MGHDK; CDR2 reads SYGVNS. CDR3 bases: TGTGCCAGCAGTGAACCTAACTCTGGAAACACCATATATTTT. It codes for CASSEPNSGNTIYF. The entire variable domain, with the rest obtained from reference TRBV25-1 and TRBJ1-3, is as follows: EADIYQTPRYLVIGTGKKITLECSQTMGHDKMYWYQQDPGMELHLIHYSYGVNSTEKGDLSSESTVSRIRTEHFPLTLESARPSHTSQYLCASSEPNSGNTIYFGEGSWLTVV.

The rearrangement uses TRBV5-6 and TRBJ2-2, with TRBD2 matching 10 bases. The junction had 7 bases not matched to a gene; V was cut back by 4 bases and J by 4 bases. Germline V lookup: CDR1 SGHDT, CDR2 YYEEEE. This CDR3 region has 16 residues. Here the CDR3 DNA reads TGTGCCAGCAGCCCTCGGACTAGCGGAACCACCGGGGAGCTGTTTTTT. Protein product: CASSPRTSGTTGELFF.